The next 27 T cell receptor beta chains were all read from a single sample in a study of cytomegalovirus exposure and HLA in healthy donors (dated 2017 in TCRdb). The library was made by the immunoSEQ multiplex PCR assay. For the multiplex PCR, a mixture combining 60 forward primers for TCR Vbeta segments and 13 reverse primers for TCR Jbeta segments was used. As stored in TCRdb, this immuneACCESS dataset retains in-frame rearrangements with V and J assigned. A fraction of the clones does not appear; measured against another copy, unresolved V genes explain less than half of the discrepancy, and the remainder lacks a known reason. The sample has roughly 120,000 clones on record. Approximately 2.6% of the sample comes from the top ten. The sample consisted of PBMCs. The receptors originated from a man in his thirties or forties in good health and CMV-seronegative.

This sequence joins TRBV10-3 and TRBJ1-2, with 10 bases fitting TRBD1. This CDR3 has 16 amino acids. Germline values: CDR1 ENHRY, CDR2 SYGVKD. J was trimmed by 4 bases and V by 4 bases; bases with no gene match: 9. The chain's CDR3 is CAISGTPGQGIYGYTF. The CDR3 nucleotides read TGTGCCATCAGTGGCACACCGGGACAGGGGATCTATGGCTACACCTTC.

CDR3 in amino acids: CASSREGATEAFF. The CDR3 nucleotides are TGCGCCAGCAGCCGAGAAGGGGCAACTGAAGCTTTCTTT. This chain links TRBV4-3 with TRBJ1-1, with D maybe TRBD1 (5 bases). From germline, CDR1 is LGHNA and CDR2 YSLEER. This CDR3 comprises 13 residues. V lost 4 bases, J lost 5 bases, and 11 bases lay in between.

This chain joins TRBV9 and TRBJ2-1; 7 bases fit TRBD1. Per germline, CDR1 SGDLS and CDR2 YYNGEE. After removal of 4 bases from V and 0 bases from J, the junction contained 16 bases not matched to a gene. The CDR3 spans 19 residues. The CDR3 reads CASSSLGTDRPHSYNEQFF. The CDR3 DNA reads as TGTGCCAGCAGCTCCTTGGGGACAGACCGGCCCCACTCCTACAATGAGCAGTTCTTC.

The rearrangement links TRBV2 to TRBJ1-5; D is ambiguous. The CDR3 length is 14 residues. Germline assignment: CDR1 SNHLY and CDR2 FYNNEI. V was trimmed by 4 bases and J by 3 bases, leaving 10 bases between them. Here the CDR3 reads CASSVNGVNQPQHF. For the CDR3, the DNA is TGTGCCAGCAGTGTTAACGGAGTCAATCAGCCCCAGCATTTT.

This rearrangement joins TRBV5-6 to TRBJ2-7; perhaps TRBD2 as D (6 bases). CDR1 and CDR2 from the germline V gene are SGHDT and YYEEEE. V was trimmed by 0 bases and J by 0 bases, leaving 10 bases between them. The CDR3 has 15 residues. The CDR3 DNA reads TGTGCCAGCAGCTTGGCCCCCGGGAGCTCCTACGAGCAGTACTTC. Its protein is CASSLAPGSSYEQYF.

This chain links TRBV2 with TRBJ1-4; TRBD1 matches 8 bases. Germline lookup yields CDR1 SNHLY and CDR2 FYNNEI. This CDR3 comprises 12 residues. V lost 6 bases and J lost 11; bases outside the gene matches: 5. The CDR3 DNA sequence: TGTGCCAGCAGAGGACAGGGAGAGAAACTGTTTTTT. Residues: CASRGQGEKLFF.

CDR3 in amino acids: CASLGDTGAYF. CDR3 bases: TGTGCCAGCCTCGGGGACACAGGGGCGTACTTC. The genes are TRBV25-1 and TRBJ2-7; 7 nucleotides line up with TRBD1. Germline V gene lookup returns CDR1 MGHDK and CDR2 SYGVNS. The CDR3 loop spans 11 amino acids. V was pared by 8 bases and J by 12 bases, with 10 bases of the junction left unmatched.

The CDR3 region is CASSQVLNTGELFF. Written as DNA, the CDR3 is TGTGCCAGCAGCCAAGTACTGAACACCGGGGAGCTGTTTTTT. The chain recombines TRBV4-2 with TRBJ2-2; D is unclear. Germline lookup yields CDR1 LGHNA and CDR2 YNFKEQ. Trimming pared 1 base from V and 1 base from J, leaving 4 bases between. The CDR3 contains 14 residues.

The V and J genes are TRBV29-1 and TRBJ1-1; possible D gene TRBD1, 6 bases. Trimming took off 6 bases at V and 4 bases at J, with 9 bases between the two ends. The germline V gene encodes CDR1 SQVTM and CDR2 ANQGSEA. The CDR3 consists of 11 residues. The CDR3 here is CSVYRATEAFF. CDR3 coding DNA: TGCAGCGTCTACAGGGCCACTGAAGCTTTCTTT.

The chain carries TRBV11-2 and TRBJ2-7; TRBD2 matches 7 bases. This CDR3 has 15 amino acids. Germline CDR1 reads SGHAT; CDR2 reads FQNNGV. Losses at the gene ends were 6 bases for V and 3 bases for J; bases not matched to a gene: 11. CDR3 sequence: CASSFTREFGYEQYF. In DNA form, the CDR3 reads TGTGCCAGCAGTTTTACGCGGGAGTTTGGCTACGAGCAGTACTTC.

The chain uses TRBV6-6 and TRBJ1-3, with 11 bases that match TRBD1. The CDR3 sequence is 15 residues long. Germline V CDR1 and CDR2: MNHNY, SVGAGI (reference sequence). V dropped 6 bases and J dropped 0; count of bases not matched to a gene: 1. The CDR3 DNA sequence: TGTGCCAGCAGGGGGACAGGGGGCTCTGGAAACACCATATATTTT. It yields the protein CASRGTGGSGNTIYF.

CDR3 nucleotide sequence: TGTGCCAGCAGAAGAAGGGGTGGACGGGTGGGCATTCAGTACTTC. Protein sequence: CASRRRGGRVGIQYF. This chain joins TRBV28 and TRBJ2-4; D is possibly TRBD1 (5 bases). V gave up 6 bases and J gave up 9 bases, with 21 bases separating them. CDR1 is MDHEN and CDR2 is SYDVKM in the germline V gene. CDR3 length: 15 residues.

This chain connects TRBV4-1 to TRBJ1-6, with a weak D call TRBD1 (6 bases). This CDR3 contains 15 residues. Germline lookup yields CDR1 MGHRA and CDR2 YSYEKL. The V end was cut by 0 bases, the J end by 5 bases, with 8 bases between. CDR3 coding DNA: TGCGCCAGCAGCCAAGATCCAGGGGATAATTCACCCCTCCACTTT. The encoded protein is CASSQDPGDNSPLHF.

The chain carries TRBV27 and TRBJ2-2; the D is unclear. The CDR3 has 17 amino acids. The V end lost 0 bases, the J end lost 0 bases, and 11 bases lay between the germline ends. Per germline, CDR1 MNHEY and CDR2 SMNVEV (reference sequence). The CDR3 DNA sequence: TGTGCCAGCAGTTTATCAAGGTGGAGCACGAACACCGGGGAGCTGTTTTTT. Translating gives CASSLSRWSTNTGELFF.

This chain links TRBV6-1 with TRBJ1-1; D ambiguous. V lost 3 bases and J lost 4, with 18 bases in between. The CDR3 has 16 amino acids. CDR1 is MNHNS, CDR2 SASEGT, per germline. In nucleotides, the CDR3 is TGTGCCAGCAGTGACGAGGGTTTTTCCGAAGGCACTGAAGCTTTCTTT. Translating gives CASSDEGFSEGTEAFF.

The chain has TRBV19 and TRBJ1-5, with TRBD1 as a possible D gene (6 bases). Trimming took 5 bases from V and 0 from J, leaving 8 bases between them. The CDR3 is made up of 14 amino acids. Germline V gene lookup returns CDR1 LNHDA and CDR2 SQIVND (reference sequence). This CDR3 is CASSLRGSNQPQHF. CDR3 sequence (DNA): TGTGCCAGTAGTCTCAGGGGTAGCAATCAGCCCCAGCATTTT.

J is TRBJ1-6 and V is TRBV7-9, with a possible D match to TRBD1 (6 bases). Trimming took 4 bases from V and 7 from J, leaving 14 bases between them. This CDR3 is 15 amino acids long. Germline CDR1 reads SEHNR; CDR2 reads FQNEAQ (reference sequence). The CDR3 DNA reads as TGTGCCAGCAGCTACCGGGACATAACCAATTCACCCCTCCACTTT. Its translation: CASSYRDITNSPLHF.

The J gene is TRBJ2-1, the V gene TRBV5-6; 10 positions match TRBD2. The CDR3 has 19 amino acids. Germline values: CDR1 SGHDT, CDR2 YYEEEE. Unmatched junction bases numbered 18, after V lost 2 bases and J lost 7 bases. CDR3 amino acids: CASSFSSGRTVMEENEQFF. Written as DNA, the CDR3 is TGTGCCAGCAGCTTCTCTAGCGGGAGAACTGTAATGGAGGAGAATGAGCAGTTCTTC.

The rearrangement joins TRBV6-1 to TRBJ2-7, with 7 nucleotides matching TRBD1. The V segment lost 5 bases and the J segment 2 bases; nucleotides outside the gene matches: 9. Germline V CDR1 and CDR2: MNHNS, SASEGT. This CDR3 has 15 amino acids. CDR3 residues: CASSRDRVSPYEQYF. CDR3 nucleotides: TGTGCCAGCAGTCGAGACAGGGTGAGCCCCTACGAGCAGTACTTC.

Turning to this clone: Germline is not matched at one junction end, which may reflect a read error. V and J are TRBV9 and TRBJ2-7, with 8 bases fitting TRBD2. CDR1 SGDLS and CDR2 YYNGEE come from the germline V gene. The CDR3 loop spans 13 amino acids. The CDR3 loop is CTSSIGTSGEQYF. The CDR3 DNA is TGTACCAGCAGCATCGGGACTAGTGGCGAGCAGTACTTC.

About this clone: Within the sample, other DNA sequences also encode this same CDR3. The chain couples TRBV9 to TRBJ1-2, with TRBD1 identical over 11 bases. The V gene end was trimmed by 3 bases and the J gene end by 6 bases; junction bases not matched to a gene: 10. Germline V gives CDR1 SGDLS, CDR2 YYNGEE. The length of the CDR3 is 16 residues. The CDR3 DNA is TGTGCCAGCAGCGCCGGGACAGGGGGTCTCGTGGATGGCTACACCTTC. Encoded protein: CASSAGTGGLVDGYTF.

The rearrangement joins TRBV10-3 to TRBJ1-2; 9 bases agree with TRBD1. Germline V gene lookup returns CDR1 ENHRY and CDR2 SYGVKD. The V segment lost 7 bases and the J segment 8 bases; nucleotides outside the gene matches: 8. The CDR3 contains 13 residues. CDR3: CAITEGTGWGYTF. The CDR3 nucleotides are TGTGCCATCACGGAAGGGACAGGGTGGGGCTACACCTTC.

J is TRBJ2-1 and V is TRBV7-2, with TRBD2 matching over 10 bases. Germline V gene data show CDR1 as SGHTA and CDR2 as FQGNSA. The CDR3 sequence is 15 residues long. V lost 5 bases, J lost 8 bases, and 9 bases stayed unmatched. Here the CDR3 reads CASSPGLAWSDEQFF. The DNA for the CDR3 is TGTGCCAGCAGCCCGGGACTAGCGTGGAGCGATGAGCAGTTCTTC.

Worth noting for this clone: At the DNA level, this CDR3 is encoded by other sequences in the same sample as well. The chain has TRBV29-1 and TRBJ2-7; perhaps TRBD2 as D (6 bases). From germline, CDR1 is SQVTM and CDR2 ANQGSEA. The V end was cut by 7 bases, the J end by 0 bases, with 7 bases between. The CDR3 length is 11 residues. CDR3 residues: CSAGSSYEQYF. In DNA form, the CDR3 reads TGCAGCGCCGGGAGCTCCTACGAGCAGTACTTC.

This chain connects TRBV5-6 to TRBJ1-1, with D unclear. CDR3 length: 12 residues. CDR1 is SGHDT, CDR2 YYEEEE, per germline. V was shortened by 0 bases and J by 3 bases, with 3 bases between the two germline ends. The CDR3 DNA reads as TGTGCCAGCAGCTTGGGCGACACTGAAGCTTTCTTT. Protein product: CASSLGDTEAFF.

The CDR3: CASSQVDSGTTDTQYF. DNA for the CDR3: TGTGCCAGCAGCCAAGTTGATAGCGGAACCACAGATACGCAGTATTTT. The chain combines TRBV6-6 with TRBJ2-3; D possibly corresponds to TRBD2 (6 bases). The CDR3 is 16 residues long. Per germline, CDR1 MNHNY and CDR2 SVGAGI (reference sequence). Trimming took off 6 bases at V and 2 bases at J, with 18 bases between the two ends.

V usage is TRBV4-1 and J usage is TRBJ2-3; 7 bases agree with TRBD1. The CDR3 runs to 16 residues. Germline assignment: CDR1 MGHRA and CDR2 YSYEKL. With V trimmed by 3 bases and J by 0 bases, 6 bases remained unmatched. The CDR3 bases are TGCGCCAGCAGCCAGAGTGACAGGGCTAGCACAGATACGCAGTATTTT. Encoded protein: CASSQSDRASTDTQYF.